This TCR beta chain was captured in a study of T cells after yellow fever vaccination. Deletions cut 0 bases from V and 0 bases from J, with 11 bases between. CDR1 and CDR2 from the germline V gene are LGHNA and YSLEER. The CDR3 runs 16 residues. This clonotype turned up a few times. TCRdb reprocessed the 5' RACE reads via MiXCR and lists one record per CDR3 protein. Here the sample spans about 220,000 distinct CDR3 sequences, 2.5% to 3.5% being singletons. Material: CD4+ T cells sorted from PBMCs, obtained 10 days after the yellow fever booster vaccination. This sequence was found in a young man who received the YFV17D yellow fever vaccine. The J gene is TRBJ1-2, the V gene TRBV4-3, with D perhaps matching TRBD1 (5 bases). The chain's CDR3 is CASSQDEQGTNYGYTF. CDR3 DNA: TGCGCCAGCAGCCAAGATGAGCAGGGCACTAACTATGGCTACACCTTC.